This TCR beta chain was profiled in a study of T cells in Graves' hyperthyroidism and ophthalmopathy. The germline gives CDR1 MNHNS, CDR2 SASEGT. Trimming shortened V by 7 bases and J by 3 bases, and 12 bases separated the two germline ends. The CDR3 spans 13 residues. TCR beta CDR3 regions were amplified from RNA. HTBI primers were the set used in a first-round RT-PCR of the TCR CDR3. Using its own MiXCR run on the multiplex PCR reads, TCRdb lists one record per CDR3 protein. The table has approximately 270,000 distinct CDR3 sequences, more than 14% seen once; the top ten hold about an eighth. Sample: blood. The clonotype was recovered from a woman in her thirties or forties with Graves' hyperthyroidism that later progressed to Graves' ophthalmopathy. The chain uses TRBV6-1 and TRBJ1-2; D not resolved. CDR3 amino acids: CASTKGQDYGYTF. CDR3 sequence (DNA): TGTGCCAGCACTAAAGGGCAGGACTATGGCTACACCTTC.